This T cell receptor beta chain was profiled in a study of cytomegalovirus exposure and HLA in healthy donors. Vbeta (60) and Jbeta (13) primers were used in the PCR. Generated by immunoSEQ multiplex PCR, the TCRdb table keeps only in-frame clones and is missing some. The sample lists about 120,000 clones, approximately 72% seen once, with 30% in the top ten. There are 15 residues in the CDR3. Germline V lookup: CDR1 GTSNPN, CDR2 SVGIG (reference sequence). V lost 1 base to trimming and J lost 4 bases, with 14 bases between them. The source material was PBMCs. The chain has TRBV30 and TRBJ1-3; D remains unclear. The receptor was isolated from a man in his 60s in good health and CMV-seropositive. The CDR3 loop reads CAWSAPTYRGNTIYF. The CDR3 coding sequence is TGTGCCTGGAGTGCCCCCACCTATCGGGGAAACACCATATATTTT. The variable domain in full, completed from reference TRBV30 and TRBJ1-3, reads SQTIHQWPATLVQPVGSPLSLECTVEGTSNPNLYWYRQAAGRGLQLLFYSVGIGQISSEVPQNLSASRPQDRQFILSSKKLLLSDSGFYLCAWSAPTYRGNTIYFGEGSWLTVV.